Presented here are 23 T cell receptor beta chains from one specimen sequenced in a study of blood T cell repertoires in COVID-19. Assay used: immunoSEQ multiplex PCR; TCRdb lists only in-frame clones, some missing. Of about 40,000 clones listed, around nine tenths were seen once; the top ten hold 7% to 9%. Sequencing input: peripheral blood. Source of these receptors: a woman in her 70s with acute or convalescent COVID-19.

This clone was recorded once. This rearrangement joins TRBV11-3 to TRBJ2-2; TRBD2 agrees at 7 bases. This CDR3 has 14 amino acids. Germline V lookup: CDR1 SGHNT, CDR2 YENEEA. V was pared by 5 bases and J by 5 bases, with 5 bases of the junction left unmatched. CDR3 sequence (DNA): TGTGCCAGCAGCCAACTAGCGAGTACCGGGGAGCTGTTTTTT. Translated, it gives CASSQLASTGELFF.

The chain couples TRBV6-1 to TRBJ2-4; D unresolved. Trimming took off 0 bases at V and 0 bases at J, with 9 bases between the two ends. Germline CDR1 and CDR2: MNHNS and SASEGT. This CDR3 is built from 16 residues. CDR3 DNA sequence: TGTGCCAGCAGTGAAGCGTACTTCCCAGCCAAAAACATTCAGTACTTC. Its protein product is CASSEAYFPAKNIQYF.

Only a few counts were recorded for this clone. The rearrangement uses TRBV30 and TRBJ1-1; unclear D gene. Germline CDR1 GTSNPN, CDR2 SVGIG (reference sequence). V lost 2 bases and J 6 bases, leaving 16 bases between the germline ends. The CDR3 contains 14 residues. CDR3 sequence reads: CAWSIPGAVPEAFF. The CDR3 bases are TGTGCCTGGAGTATCCCGGGTGCAGTGCCTGAAGCTTTCTTT.

This clone was observed a handful of times. The rearrangement links TRBV6-5 to TRBJ1-1; D might be TRBD1 (5 bases). V was clipped by 6 bases and J by 10 bases, with 12 bases between them. CDR3 size: 11 residues. Germline V lookup: CDR1 MNHEY, CDR2 SVGAGI. Here the CDR3 DNA reads TGTGCCAGCAGAAATCAGGGAGGAGCTTTCTTT. Translation: CASRNQGGAFF.

This clone appeared a single time. The chain uses TRBV7-2 and TRBJ2-3; D gene ambiguous. The length of the CDR3 is 13 residues. Trimming shortened V by 4 bases and J by 2 bases, and 7 bases separated the two germline ends. Germline assignment: CDR1 SGHTA and CDR2 FQGNSA. CDR3 sequence: CASSSYSTDTQYF. CDR3 coding DNA: TGTGCCAGCAGCTCGTACTCCACAGATACGCAGTATTTT.

The chain combines TRBV19 with TRBJ2-3; D may be TRBD2 (6 bases). This CDR3 contains 16 residues. Trimming shortened V by 3 bases and J by 5 bases, and 18 bases separated the two germline ends. Per the germline V gene, CDR1 is LNHDA and CDR2 is SQIVND (reference sequence). The CDR3 bases are TGTGCCAGTAGTATCTCGCCGACTAGGGAGCGAGATACGCAGTATTTT. Translation: CASSISPTRERDTQYF.

J is TRBJ2-3 and V is TRBV24-1, with D unclear. Per germline, CDR1 KGHDR and CDR2 SFDVKD. CDR3 size: 12 residues. V was trimmed by 5 bases and J by 6 bases, leaving 8 bases between them. The chain's CDR3 is CATSVPPDTQYF. The CDR3 DNA reads as TGTGCCACCAGTGTCCCCCCGGATACGCAGTATTTT.

The chain employs TRBV10-1 and TRBJ2-1; 9 bases fit TRBD1. The junction had 9 bases not matched to a gene; V was cut back by 7 bases and J by 5 bases. This CDR3 region has 15 residues. CDR1 is WNHNN, CDR2 SYGVQD, per germline (reference sequence). The CDR3: CASTVGQGYDNEQFF. The CDR3 DNA sequence: TGCGCCAGCACCGTGGGACAGGGATACGACAATGAGCAGTTCTTC.

The chain employs TRBV19 and TRBJ1-4, with a tentative D call TRBD1 (5 bases). The CDR3 sequence is 13 residues long. V was clipped by 7 bases and J by 8 bases, with 14 bases between them. Looked up from germline, CDR1 is LNHDA and CDR2 is SQIVND (reference sequence). CDR3 coding DNA: TGTGCCAGTAATAGGCAGGGTGAAGAAAAACTGTTTTTT. This translates into CASNRQGEEKLFF.

This clone was found a few times. The chain is built from TRBV27 and TRBJ1-2; 7 bases agree with TRBD1. The CDR3 totals 16 residues. Germline V gene lookup returns CDR1 MNHEY and CDR2 SMNVEV (reference sequence). With V trimmed by 5 bases and J by 5 bases, 14 bases remained unmatched. This chain's CDR3 is CASSPDEQKQGYGYTF. Here the CDR3 DNA reads TGTGCCAGCAGTCCAGACGAGCAGAAACAGGGGTATGGCTACACCTTC.

The chain has TRBV27 and TRBJ2-2; the D gene is possibly TRBD1 (6 bases). The length of the CDR3 is 14 residues. Trimming pared 5 bases from V and 6 bases from J, leaving 13 bases between. CDR1 and CDR2 from the germline V gene are MNHEY and SMNVEV (reference sequence). As DNA, the CDR3 is TGTGCCAGCAGTGCCCCAAGGGGGTCCGGGGAGCTGTTTTTT. This translates into CASSAPRGSGELFF.

Only one count was recorded for this clone. The V and J genes are TRBV6-1 and TRBJ2-7, with D tentatively TRBD1 (5 bases). Germline V gives CDR1 MNHNS, CDR2 SASEGT. The V and J ends lost 1 base and 2 bases respectively, with 12 bases between them. CDR3 size: 15 residues. The CDR3 DNA is TGTGCCAGCAGTGAAGGATGGGGCTACGCCTACGAGCAGTACGTC. It encodes CASSEGWGYAYEQYV.

The chain recombines TRBV7-2 with TRBJ2-3; 7 nucleotides align to TRBD2. CDR1 is SGHTA and CDR2 is FQGNSA in the germline V gene. V was pared by 7 bases and J by 0 bases, with 19 bases of the junction left unmatched. The CDR3 has 19 residues. This CDR3 reads CASTLGSQVWGGSTDTQYF. For the CDR3, the DNA is TGTGCCAGCACCCTGGGAAGCCAGGTGTGGGGGGGAAGCACAGATACGCAGTATTTT. Full variable domain (missing parts from reference TRBV7-2 and TRBJ2-3): GAGVSQSPSNKVTEKGKDVELRCDPISGHTALYWYRQSLGQGLEFLIYFQGNSAPDKSGLPSDRFSAERTGGSVSTLTIQRTQQEDSAVYLCASTLGSQVWGGSTDTQYFGPGTRLTVL.

The rearrangement uses TRBV30 and TRBJ1-1; D may be TRBD1 (5 bases). Germline CDR1 and CDR2: GTSNPN and SVGIG (reference sequence). This CDR3 region has 13 residues. V gave up 3 bases and J gave up 4 bases, with 12 bases separating them. The CDR3 reads CAWRGTGVTEAFF. The DNA of the CDR3 is TGTGCCTGGAGGGGGACGGGGGTCACTGAAGCTTTCTTT. Full variable domain (remainder filled in from reference TRBV30 and TRBJ1-1): SQTIHQWPATLVQPVGSPLSLECTVEGTSNPNLYWYRQAAGRGLQLLFYSVGIGQISSEVPQNLSASRPQDRQFILSSKKLLLSDSGFYLCAWRGTGVTEAFFGQGTRLTVV.

The CDR3 nucleotides are TGTGCCAGCAGCTTAGGAGGCGGGAGGGTTTATAATGAGCAGTTCTTC. As protein: CASSLGGGRVYNEQFF. V gene TRBV7-2 combines with J gene TRBJ2-1, with 9 positions matching TRBD2. CDR3 length: 16 amino acids. Germline V lookup: CDR1 SGHTA, CDR2 FQGNSA. Losses at the gene ends were 1 base for V and 7 bases for J; bases not matched to a gene: 8.

CDR3 protein: CASKGLIAGSDTQYF. The DNA for the CDR3 is TGTGCCAGCAAAGGACTAATAGCGGGGTCAGATACGCAGTATTTT. The chain employs TRBV27 and TRBJ2-3, with 8 bases lining up with TRBD2. The V gene's germline CDR1 is MNHEY and CDR2 SMNVEV (reference sequence). This CDR3 region has 15 residues. V lost 7 bases to trimming and J lost 4 bases; unmatched junction nucleotides: 10.

The chain employs TRBV6-4 and TRBJ2-2, with 7 bases matching TRBD1. V lost 5 bases and J lost 3; bases outside the gene matches: 3. This CDR3 contains 14 residues. The germline CDR1 and CDR2 sequences are MRHNA and SNTAGT. CDR3 nucleotides: TGTGCCAGCAGTAAGGGGGCCGACACCGGGGAGCTGTTTTTT. Its protein is CASSKGADTGELFF.

The chain couples TRBV5-6 to TRBJ2-3; 15 bases match TRBD2. Looked up from germline, CDR1 is SGHDT and CDR2 is YYEEEE. V lost 2 bases to trimming and J lost 3 bases; unmatched junction nucleotides: 1. The CDR3 extends over 16 amino acids. CDR3 sequence (DNA): TGTGCCAGCAGCTTAGGGACTAGCGGGGGGACAGATACGCAGTATTTT. Translating gives CASSLGTSGGTDTQYF.

This clone was seen just once. This chain connects TRBV23-1 to TRBJ2-7, with 15 positions matching TRBD2. TRBV23-1 is filed as an ORF, its function uncertain. V was clipped by 3 bases and J by 3 bases; unmatched bases: 15. This CDR3 is built from 20 residues. Here the CDR3 reads CASSHKPGLAGGKGYYEQYV. In nucleotides, the CDR3 is TGCGCCAGCAGTCACAAACCGGGACTAGCGGGGGGCAAAGGGTACTACGAGCAGTACGTC.

The chain couples TRBV10-3 to TRBJ1-1; unclear D gene. Germline V lookup: CDR1 ENHRY, CDR2 SYGVKD. Trimming shortened V by 6 bases and J by 4 bases, and 9 bases separated the two germline ends. CDR3 size: 12 residues. The CDR3: CAIRGSSTEAFF. CDR3 coding DNA: TGTGCCATCAGGGGCAGCTCCACTGAAGCTTTCTTT.

This chain uses TRBV6-2 or TRBV6-3 with TRBJ2-7; a weak D match, TRBD2 (6 bases). This CDR3 spans 16 amino acids. Per the germline V gene, CDR1 is MNHEY and CDR2 is SVGEGT. With 0 bases removed from V and 4 bases from J, the gap between germline ends came to 16 bases. This CDR3 reads CASSYSTGAGLYEQYV. CDR3 sequence (DNA): TGTGCCAGCAGTTACTCGACGGGAGCCGGCTTATACGAGCAGTACGTC.

This chain joins TRBV5-4 and TRBJ1-6; 9 bases are shared with TRBD1. The germline V gene has CDR1 SGHNT and CDR2 YYREEE (reference sequence). V gave up 3 bases and J gave up 9 bases; unmatched junction bases: 7. This CDR3 is built from 15 residues. The CDR3 bases are TGTGCCAGCAGCTACGGGACAGGGAGTCCTTCACCCCTCCACTTT. Protein product: CASSYGTGSPSPLHF.

V gene TRBV7-2 combines with J gene TRBJ2-3; 7 positions agree with TRBD2. Germline-derived CDR1 and CDR2 are SGHTA and FQGNSA. With 3 bases clipped from V and 3 bases from J, the junction kept 6 bases outside the gene matches. The length of the CDR3 is 15 residues. This CDR3 is CASSLASGGTDTQYF. CDR3 nucleotides: TGTGCCAGCAGCTTGGCTAGCGGAGGGACAGATACGCAGTATTTT.